This passage covers 5 T cell receptor beta chains from one sample sequenced in a study of cytomegalovirus exposure and HLA in healthy donors. The PCR was carried out with 60 Vbeta primers and 13 Jbeta primers. Sequencing used immunoSEQ multiplex PCR; TCRdb keeps in-frame clones, though not all of them. The table lists about 130,000 clones, about 82% of them singletons. The sequenced material came from PBMCs. The source is a boy between 10 and 17 years old in good health and CMV-seronegative.

This clone has a single count. The rearrangement uses TRBV7-9 and TRBJ2-3; weak D call: TRBD2 (6 bases). The CDR3 spans 14 residues. Per the germline V gene, CDR1 is SEHNR and CDR2 is FQNEAQ (reference sequence). The V end was cut by 8 bases, the J end by 4 bases, with 16 bases between. As DNA, the CDR3 is TGTGCCAGCGTCACGGGAGAGCGGCCAGATACGCAGTATTTT. Translated: CASVTGERPDTQYF.

This chain connects TRBV30 to TRBJ2-1, with TRBD2 identical over 14 bases. Germline V CDR1 and CDR2: GTSNPN, SVGIG (reference sequence). The V gene end was trimmed by 2 bases and the J gene end by 6 bases; junction bases not matched to a gene: 3. This CDR3 is 15 amino acids long. CDR3 amino acids: CAWSSGTSGSNEQFF. The CDR3 DNA follows: TGTGCCTGGAGTTCCGGGACTAGCGGGAGCAATGAGCAGTTCTTC.

The chain links TRBV4-1 to TRBJ1-6, with unresolved D. Germline CDR1 MGHRA, CDR2 YSYEKL. Trimming pared 0 bases from V and 5 bases from J, leaving 8 bases between. This CDR3 is built from 15 residues. The DNA for the CDR3 is TGCGCCAGCAGCCAAGATGGGCTGAATAATTCACCCCTCCACTTT. Its protein is CASSQDGLNNSPLHF.

This chain links TRBV19 with TRBJ2-5; 8 bases are a match to TRBD1. V lost 6 bases, J lost 4 bases, and 4 bases stayed unmatched. The CDR3 consists of 13 residues. Germline V gene sequence: CDR1 LNHDA, CDR2 SQIVND (reference sequence). In nucleotides, the CDR3 is TGTGCCAGTAGAGACAGGGGAGGAGAGACCCAGTACTTC. This sequence encodes CASRDRGGETQYF.

The CDR3: CASSRPPRGEQFF. The CDR3 nucleotides read TGTGCCAGCAGTAGGCCCCCGCGGGGTGAGCAGTTCTTC. V and J are TRBV6-5 and TRBJ2-1; D possibly corresponds to TRBD2 (6 bases). V dropped 5 bases and J dropped 9 bases, with 14 bases sitting between them. The CDR3 covers 13 residues. CDR1 and CDR2 from the germline V gene are MNHEY and SVGAGI.